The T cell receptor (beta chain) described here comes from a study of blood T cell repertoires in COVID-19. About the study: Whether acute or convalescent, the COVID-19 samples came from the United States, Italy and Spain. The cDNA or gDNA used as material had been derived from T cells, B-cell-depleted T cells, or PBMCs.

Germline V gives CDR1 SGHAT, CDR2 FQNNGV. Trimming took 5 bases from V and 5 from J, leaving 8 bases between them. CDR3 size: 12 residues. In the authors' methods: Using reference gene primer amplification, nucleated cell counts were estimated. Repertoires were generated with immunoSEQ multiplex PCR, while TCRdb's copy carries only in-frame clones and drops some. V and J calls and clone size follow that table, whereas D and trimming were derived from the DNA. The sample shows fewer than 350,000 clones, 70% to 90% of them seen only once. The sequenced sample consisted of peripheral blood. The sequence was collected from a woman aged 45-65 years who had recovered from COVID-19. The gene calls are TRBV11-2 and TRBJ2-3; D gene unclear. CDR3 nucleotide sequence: TGTGCCAGCAGCCATATGAGAGATACGCAGTATTTT. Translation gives CASSHMRDTQYF. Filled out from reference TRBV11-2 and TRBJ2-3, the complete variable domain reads EAGVAQSPRYKIIEKRQSVAFWCNPISGHATLYWYQQILGQGPKLLIQFQNNGVVDDSQLPKDRFSAERLKGVDSTLKIQPAKLEDSAVYLCASSHMRDTQYFGPGTRLTVL.